The rows below give T cell receptor beta chains drawn from one sample of a study of cytomegalovirus exposure and HLA in healthy donors. Libraries were prepared by immunoSEQ multiplex PCR; TCRdb keeps only in-frame clonotypes and omits some of them. The sample contains under 150,000 clones, over 70% of which appear only once. The sample consisted of PBMCs. Receptor source: a male donor in good health and CMV-seronegative. The CDR3 runs from the conserved cysteine through the conserved F or W. The order of the fields is J gene, D gene, V gene, clone size, CDR3 length, CDR3 protein, CDR3 DNA. A D gene is named only where the DNA matches it firmly. Some rows mark clone size as missing; the rest say once, few, many or name a class of expanded clone.

J gene: TRBJ1-2
D gene: TRBD1
V gene: TRBV19
clone size: NA
CDR3 length: 15
CDR3 protein: CASRGETGTNYGYTF
CDR3 DNA: TGTGCCAGTAGGGGGGAGACAGGGACTAACTATGGCTACACCTTC

J gene: TRBJ2-7
D gene: TRBD2
V gene: TRBV27
clone size: once
CDR3 length: 16
CDR3 protein: CASSRLAGVSSYEQYF
CDR3 DNA: TGTGCCAGCAGTCGTCTAGCGGGAGTCTCCTCCTACGAGCAGTACTTC

J gene: TRBJ2-3
D gene: TRBD2
V gene: TRBV6-1
clone size: few
CDR3 length: 13
CDR3 protein: CASSEGGTDTQYF
CDR3 DNA: TGTGCCAGCAGTGAGGGGGGGACAGATACGCAGTATTTT

J gene: TRBJ1-2
D gene: NA
V gene: TRBV6-1
clone size: NA
CDR3 length: 13
CDR3 protein: CASKGGTNYGYTF
CDR3 DNA: TGTGCCAGCAAGGGCGGGACTAACTATGGCTACACCTTC

J gene: TRBJ1-5
D gene: TRBD1
V gene: TRBV15
clone size: NA
CDR3 length: 15
CDR3 protein: CATSIGDRDEQPQHF
CDR3 DNA: TGTGCCACCAGCATAGGGGACAGGGATGAGCAGCCCCAGCATTTT

J gene: TRBJ2-1
D gene: TRBD2
V gene: TRBV19
clone size: NA
CDR3 length: 16
CDR3 protein: CASSMSAGGPYNEQFF
CDR3 DNA: TGTGCCAGTAGTATGTCGGCGGGAGGACCTTACAATGAGCAGTTCTTC

J gene: TRBJ2-1
D gene: TRBD2
V gene: TRBV7-9
clone size: NA
CDR3 length: 16
CDR3 protein: CASSLGTKSSYNEQFF
CDR3 DNA: TGTGCCAGCAGCCTAGGGACTAAGAGCTCCTACAATGAGCAGTTCTTC

J gene: TRBJ1-1
D gene: TRBD1
V gene: TRBV28
clone size: NA
CDR3 length: 15
CDR3 protein: CASRRPGTGWTEAFF
CDR3 DNA: TGTGCCAGCAGGCGACCCGGGACAGGGTGGACTGAAGCTTTCTTT

J gene: TRBJ1-2
D gene: NA
V gene: TRBV7-8
clone size: NA
CDR3 length: 14
CDR3 protein: CASSLLDSNYGYTF
CDR3 DNA: TGTGCCAGCAGCTTATTGGACAGTAACTATGGCTACACCTTC

J gene: TRBJ1-5
D gene: TRBD1
V gene: TRBV6-5
clone size: NA
CDR3 length: 13
CDR3 protein: CASKTGGNQPQHF
CDR3 DNA: TGTGCCAGTAAAACAGGGGGAAATCAGCCCCAGCATTTT

J gene: TRBJ1-5
D gene: NA
V gene: TRBV4-2
clone size: NA
CDR3 length: 15
CDR3 protein: CSSSQARAGNQPQHF
CDR3 DNA: TGTTCCAGCAGCCAAGCCAGGGCGGGCAATCAGCCCCAGCATTTT

J gene: TRBJ2-7
D gene: NA
V gene: TRBV19
clone size: few
CDR3 length: 13
CDR3 protein: CAVAAGNSYEQYF
CDR3 DNA: TGTGCCGTTGCAGCAGGGAACTCCTACGAGCAGTACTTC

J gene: TRBJ2-1
D gene: NA
V gene: TRBV6-1
clone size: NA
CDR3 length: 15
CDR3 protein: CASSEDDGGRDEQFF
CDR3 DNA: TGTGCCAGCAGTGAAGATGATGGGGGCAGGGATGAGCAGTTCTTC

J gene: TRBJ1-5
D gene: NA
V gene: TRBV30
clone size: NA
CDR3 length: 14
CDR3 protein: CAWGIPWGDQPQHF
CDR3 DNA: TGTGCCTGGGGGATTCCCTGGGGGGATCAGCCCCAGCATTTT

J gene: TRBJ1-5
D gene: NA
V gene: TRBV30
clone size: few
CDR3 length: 15
CDR3 protein: CAWREGGAGNQPQHF
CDR3 DNA: TGTGCCTGGAGGGAGGGCGGGGCAGGCAATCAGCCCCAGCATTTT

J gene: TRBJ1-1
D gene: TRBD1
V gene: TRBV19
clone size: NA
CDR3 length: 12
CDR3 protein: CASSVGTVEAFF
CDR3 DNA: TGTGCCAGTAGTGTTGGGACAGTTGAAGCTTTCTTT

J gene: TRBJ1-4
D gene: TRBD1
V gene: TRBV7-9
clone size: NA
CDR3 length: 16
CDR3 protein: CASSLTGTGFNEKLFF
CDR3 DNA: TGTGCCAGCAGCTTAACAGGGACAGGGTTTAATGAAAAACTGTTTTTT

J gene: TRBJ1-5
D gene: TRBD1
V gene: TRBV6-1
clone size: NA
CDR3 length: 15
CDR3 protein: CASILTGEGNQPQHF
CDR3 DNA: TGTGCCAGCATCTTGACAGGGGAAGGCAATCAGCCCCAGCATTTT

J gene: TRBJ2-7
D gene: TRBD2
V gene: TRBV6-6
clone size: few
CDR3 length: 13
CDR3 protein: CASSLDAGGEQYF
CDR3 DNA: TGTGCCAGCAGTCTAGACGCGGGGGGAGAGCAGTACTTC

J gene: TRBJ1-1
D gene: TRBD1
V gene: TRBV10-3
clone size: few
CDR3 length: 12
CDR3 protein: CAIRDRDTEAFF
CDR3 DNA: TGTGCCATCAGGGACAGGGACACTGAAGCTTTCTTT

J gene: TRBJ1-2
D gene: TRBD1
V gene: TRBV7-8
clone size: NA
CDR3 length: 14
CDR3 protein: CASSPGTGGSTYTF
CDR3 DNA: TGTGCCAGCAGCCCCGGGACAGGGGGTTCCACCTACACCTTC

J gene: TRBJ1-2
D gene: TRBD1
V gene: TRBV6-5
clone size: NA
CDR3 length: 14
CDR3 protein: CASSYIGTGGGYTF
CDR3 DNA: TGTGCCAGCAGTTACATAGGGACAGGGGGTGGCTACACCTTC

J gene: TRBJ1-4
D gene: NA
V gene: TRBV7-3
clone size: once
CDR3 length: 17
CDR3 protein: CASSSYDVQDHDEKLFF
CDR3 DNA: TGTGCCAGCAGCTCATACGACGTACAGGACCACGATGAAAAACTGTTTTTT

J gene: TRBJ1-5
D gene: NA
V gene: TRBV2
clone size: NA
CDR3 length: 13
CDR3 protein: CATRTDLNQPQHF
CDR3 DNA: TGTGCCACCCGGACAGACCTAAATCAGCCCCAGCATTTT

J gene: TRBJ1-1
D gene: NA
V gene: TRBV27
clone size: NA
CDR3 length: 15
CDR3 protein: CASSLWGEVDTEAFF
CDR3 DNA: TGTGCCAGCAGTTTATGGGGGGAGGTGGACACTGAAGCTTTCTTT

J gene: TRBJ1-2
D gene: NA
V gene: TRBV18
clone size: NA
CDR3 length: 14
CDR3 protein: CASSPQSEGYGYTF
CDR3 DNA: TGTGCCAGCTCACCGCAGTCCGAGGGCTATGGCTACACCTTC

J gene: TRBJ2-2
D gene: TRBD2
V gene: TRBV7-6
clone size: NA
CDR3 length: 15
CDR3 protein: CASSGRTSGFGELFF
CDR3 DNA: TGTGCCAGCAGCGGAAGGACTAGCGGTTTCGGGGAGCTGTTTTTT

J gene: TRBJ2-7
D gene: TRBD1
V gene: TRBV18
clone size: NA
CDR3 length: 14
CDR3 protein: CASSPDRVAYEQYF
CDR3 DNA: TGTGCCAGCTCACCAGACAGGGTAGCCTACGAGCAGTACTTC

J gene: TRBJ2-5
D gene: TRBD2
V gene: TRBV6-6
clone size: NA
CDR3 length: 16
CDR3 protein: CASVWDRASGQETQYF
CDR3 DNA: TGTGCCAGCGTCTGGGATCGGGCTAGCGGACAAGAGACCCAGTACTTC

J gene: TRBJ1-1
D gene: TRBD1
V gene: TRBV5-1
clone size: NA
CDR3 length: 18
CDR3 protein: CASSTLPGQGRMNTEAFF
CDR3 DNA: TGCGCCAGCAGCACTCTCCCGGGACAGGGGAGAATGAACACTGAAGCTTTCTTT

J gene: TRBJ1-1
D gene: NA
V gene: TRBV6-5
clone size: NA
CDR3 length: 14
CDR3 protein: CASSYSGAFSEAFF
CDR3 DNA: TGTGCCAGCAGTTACAGTGGGGCCTTTTCGGAAGCTTTCTTT

J gene: TRBJ2-1
D gene: TRBD2
V gene: TRBV4-1
clone size: few
CDR3 length: 16
CDR3 protein: CASSHDSGGTYNEQFF
CDR3 DNA: TGCGCCAGCAGCCACGATAGCGGGGGGACCTACAATGAGCAGTTCTTC

J gene: TRBJ1-6
D gene: TRBD1
V gene: TRBV19
clone size: NA
CDR3 length: 14
CDR3 protein: CASSITGGYSPLHF
CDR3 DNA: TGTGCCAGTAGTATAACAGGGGGGTATTCACCCCTCCACTTT

J gene: TRBJ2-7
D gene: NA
V gene: TRBV11-2
clone size: few
CDR3 length: 14
CDR3 protein: CASSPPGPTYEQYF
CDR3 DNA: TGTGCCAGCAGCCCCCCAGGGCCTACCTACGAGCAGTACTTC

J gene: TRBJ1-5
D gene: TRBD1
V gene: TRBV7-9
clone size: NA
CDR3 length: 16
CDR3 protein: CASSSPDRAWDQPQHF
CDR3 DNA: TGTGCCAGCAGCTCACCCGACAGGGCTTGGGATCAGCCCCAGCATTTT

J gene: TRBJ2-3
D gene: TRBD1
V gene: TRBV6-4
clone size: few
CDR3 length: 13
CDR3 protein: CASSGQGTDTQYF
CDR3 DNA: TGTGCCAGCAGCGGACAGGGGACAGATACGCAGTATTTT

J gene: TRBJ1-4
D gene: NA
V gene: TRBV30
clone size: NA
CDR3 length: 15
CDR3 protein: CAWTYPEGEVTELFF
CDR3 DNA: TGTGCCTGGACCTACCCGGAGGGAGAGGTGACGGAACTGTTTTTT

J gene: TRBJ2-3
D gene: NA
V gene: TRBV4-1
clone size: NA
CDR3 length: 13
CDR3 protein: CASSQLDVDTQYF
CDR3 DNA: TGCGCCAGCAGCCAACTAGATGTAGATACGCAGTATTTT

J gene: TRBJ2-4
D gene: NA
V gene: TRBV2
clone size: NA
CDR3 length: 14
CDR3 protein: CASSVLVVGAVRYF
CDR3 DNA: TGTGCCAGCAGTGTATTGGTTGTCGGTGCGGTGAGGTACTTC

J gene: TRBJ2-7
D gene: NA
V gene: TRBV2
clone size: NA
CDR3 length: 14
CDR3 protein: CASSRGLDYYEQYF
CDR3 DNA: TGTGCCAGCAGTCGGGGACTGGATTACTACGAGCAGTACTTC

J gene: TRBJ2-3
D gene: TRBD2
V gene: TRBV7-9
clone size: few
CDR3 length: 19
CDR3 protein: CASSSRISGLAGGGDTQYF
CDR3 DNA: TGTGCCAGCAGCTCACGAATATCGGGACTAGCGGGAGGAGGCGATACGCAGTATTTT

J gene: TRBJ2-5
D gene: TRBD1
V gene: TRBV4-1
clone size: NA
CDR3 length: 14
CDR3 protein: CASSTGGYLETQYF
CDR3 DNA: TGCGCCAGCAGCACAGGGGGCTATTTGGAGACCCAGTACTTC

J gene: TRBJ1-1
D gene: NA
V gene: TRBV7-2
clone size: NA
CDR3 length: 13
CDR3 protein: CASSLAWGREAFF
CDR3 DNA: TGTGCCAGCAGCTTAGCGTGGGGGCGGGAAGCTTTCTTT

J gene: TRBJ1-2
D gene: TRBD1
V gene: TRBV9
clone size: NA
CDR3 length: 13
CDR3 protein: CASSGQGTYGYTF
CDR3 DNA: TGTGCCAGCAGCGGACAGGGGACGTATGGCTACACCTTC

J gene: TRBJ2-1
D gene: TRBD2
V gene: TRBV14
clone size: NA
CDR3 length: 16
CDR3 protein: CASSPYTSGGFNEQFF
CDR3 DNA: TGTGCCAGCAGTCCGTATACTAGCGGGGGGTTCAATGAGCAGTTCTTC

J gene: TRBJ2-7
D gene: NA
V gene: TRBV7-9
clone size: NA
CDR3 length: 13
CDR3 protein: CASSSRLSYEQYF
CDR3 DNA: TGTGCCAGCAGCTCGAGACTTTCCTACGAGCAGTACTTC

J gene: TRBJ1-5
D gene: NA
V gene: TRBV4-1
clone size: few
CDR3 length: 17
CDR3 protein: CASSQWYSPQSNQPQHF
CDR3 DNA: TGCGCCAGCAGCCAATGGTATAGCCCGCAGAGCAATCAGCCCCAGCATTTT

J gene: TRBJ2-7
D gene: TRBD2
V gene: TRBV7-2
clone size: NA
CDR3 length: 16
CDR3 protein: CASNRGPGGPSYEQYF
CDR3 DNA: TGTGCCAGCAACCGGGGGCCGGGGGGGCCCTCCTACGAGCAGTACTTC

J gene: TRBJ2-3
D gene: TRBD2
V gene: TRBV10-3
clone size: NA
CDR3 length: 18
CDR3 protein: CAISGPQRGGVLTDTQYF
CDR3 DNA: TGTGCCATCAGTGGCCCCCAGCGGGGGGGCGTCTTGACAGATACGCAGTATTTT

J gene: TRBJ1-1
D gene: NA
V gene: TRBV5-1
clone size: once
CDR3 length: 13
CDR3 protein: CASSLQGFAEAFF
CDR3 DNA: TGCGCCAGCAGCCTTCAGGGGTTCGCTGAAGCTTTCTTT

J gene: TRBJ2-7
D gene: TRBD1
V gene: TRBV6-1
clone size: NA
CDR3 length: 14
CDR3 protein: CASGSRGSSYEQYF
CDR3 DNA: TGTGCCAGCGGATCCAGGGGGAGCTCCTACGAGCAGTACTTC

J gene: TRBJ2-7
D gene: TRBD1
V gene: TRBV27
clone size: NA
CDR3 length: 15
CDR3 protein: CASSLWGTGGYEQYF
CDR3 DNA: TGTGCCAGCAGTTTATGGGGGACAGGGGGCTACGAGCAGTACTTC

J gene: TRBJ1-4
D gene: NA
V gene: TRBV25-1
clone size: NA
CDR3 length: 16
CDR3 protein: CASSESAGEGSEKLFF
CDR3 DNA: TGTGCCAGCAGCGAATCGGCTGGAGAGGGAAGTGAAAAACTGTTTTTT

J gene: TRBJ2-7
D gene: NA
V gene: TRBV6-1
clone size: few
CDR3 length: 15
CDR3 protein: CASSPRLVIGNEQYF
CDR3 DNA: TGTGCCAGCAGTCCTAGACTAGTTATCGGCAACGAGCAGTACTTC

J gene: TRBJ2-5
D gene: TRBD2
V gene: TRBV5-1
clone size: few
CDR3 length: 14
CDR3 protein: CASSSSGAQETQYF
CDR3 DNA: TGCGCCAGCAGCTCCAGCGGGGCCCAAGAGACCCAGTACTTC

J gene: TRBJ2-7
D gene: TRBD1
V gene: TRBV19
clone size: NA
CDR3 length: 15
CDR3 protein: CASREGGEPIYEQYF
CDR3 DNA: TGTGCCAGTAGGGAAGGGGGCGAACCTATTTACGAGCAGTACTTC

J gene: TRBJ1-5
D gene: TRBD1
V gene: TRBV5-1
clone size: NA
CDR3 length: 15
CDR3 protein: CASRLGQGPNQPQHF
CDR3 DNA: TGCGCCAGCAGACTCGGACAGGGGCCTAATCAGCCCCAGCATTTT